This T cell receptor (beta chain) appears in the sequencing data of a study of sequential checkpoint blockade in melanoma. Repertoires were generated with immunoSEQ multiplex PCR, while TCRdb's copy carries only in-frame clones and drops some. The repertoire holds about 12,000 clones, with roughly two thirds as singletons. Treatment given: randomized to nivolumab then ipilimumab (arm A) or the reverse (arm B). Patients had received no earlier DNA-damaging chemotherapy. This CDR3 is 14 amino acids long. The germline V and J ends were trimmed by 3 bases and 1 base, with 7 bases remaining between them. From germline, CDR1 is SGDLS and CDR2 YYNGEE.

The TCR sequence derives from a human donor with melanoma. This sample comprised CD8+ T cells sorted from blood (inferred from file names), obtained from a patient given nivolumab and ipilimumab in sequence. This chain links TRBV9 with TRBJ2-2; perhaps TRBD1 as D (6 bases). CDR3 protein: CASSGQENTGELFF. In DNA form, the CDR3 reads TGTGCCAGCAGCGGACAGGAGAACACCGGGGAGCTGTTTTTT.